This T cell receptor beta chain is drawn from a study of regulatory T cells (dated by TCRdb to the late 2010s). In the study overall: The study compared T-cell receptor beta repertoires of sorted regulatory, conventional CD4+ and CD8+ T cells in CD3G-deficient patients with those in healthy controls. The research as a whole found: CD8+ T cells from patients showed a nonsignificant trend toward lower Shannon entropy than control CD8+ cells. Patient repertoires showed restricted unique TRB V-J pairs and skewed V and J gene usage, most marked in regulatory T cells.

A note on this clone: The antigen it recognizes is unknown. Base qualities are not recorded, but no much larger clone differs from it by a single base.

The germline V gene yields MDHEN for CDR1 and SYDVKM for CDR2. A distance of 11 bases separates the germline ends of V and J, which lose 7 bases and 2 bases respectively. Including the terminal cysteine and phenylalanine, the CDR3 comprises 14 residues. Only CDR3 DNA remains: 42 bases, in frame from the first base. The multiplex PCR used 52 forward TRBV primers and 13 reverse TRBJ primers, with assay-based and computational corrections for amplification bias. Within the immunoSEQ assay, multiplex PCR amplified rearranged TRB loci from genomic DNA. TRB amplicons were sequenced on an Illumina HiSeq platform. As for the original processing: Raw sequences were error-filtered and aligned to reference gene sequences by custom algorithms, then analyzed with the immunoSEQ online tools. Frequencies of productive and nonproductive TRB rearrangements were evaluated among both unique and total sequences. Assessment of potential self-reactivity relied on the hydrophobicity of positions 6 and 7 in the TRB CDR3, along with their amino acid composition. For group comparisons, t tests, Mann-Whitney tests or two-way ANOVA were performed in Prism software. The clones in this table, taken by TCRdb from immuneACCESS, are in-frame only. Not every clone is retained; where verified, under half of the shortfall comes from an unresolved V gene, and the cause of the rest is unknown. That table gives V, J and clone size, and the DNA gave D and trimming. A total of some 21,000 clones appear in this sample, 93% of them only once. Clones ranked in the top ten supply 3.5% of the sample.

Evidence of autoimmunity was present in all CD3G-deficient patients, and the autoimmunity was more severe in two of the patients. At testing, patients were between 2 and 39 years old and showed lower naive and higher memory CD4+ and CD8+ T-cell proportions. Six individuals with CD3G deficiency were included in the patient group. An international network of physicians spanning the United States, Europe and Asia provided the patient samples and clinical data. Peripheral blood mononuclear cells were isolated by Ficoll density separation. CD3+ CD8+ CD4- T cells were isolated on a FACSAria cell sorter. The sequenced sample consisted of CD8+ T cells sorted from blood. Rearrangement joined TRBV28 to TRBJ2-2; too little of a D gene remains to name it. The sequence derives from a child aged 2-15 years with CD3G deficiency. This receptor carries the CDR3 CASTGTVNTGELFF. The nucleotides are TGTGCCAGCACCGGCACAGTTAACACCGGGGAGCTGTTTTTT.